The 30 T cell receptor beta chains below were found in one sample sequenced in a study of blood T cells in healthy people across ages (dated by TCRdb to between 2015 and 2016). The library was generated by 5' RACE. TCRdb shows the sequencer as Illumina HiSeq 2500. A second roughly 6 to 12 cycle PCR used a sample-barcoded 5' primer and a J-beta primer mix. Clones were called with MiXCR by TCRdb after fastp trimmed the public reads at Q25, and only in-frame beta chains were retained. Identical CDR3 proteins give one entry, which carries the most common genes and DNA. This sample comprises about 690,000 distinct CDR3 sequences, around 38% of them detected only once. About 32% of the sample lies in the top ten. Sequenced material: blood. The origin of the receptors is a man at least 80 years old in good health.

V usage is TRBV30 and J usage is TRBJ1-5, with 9 bases aligning to TRBD1. Unmatched junction bases numbered 5, after V lost 2 bases and J lost 6 bases. In germline, CDR1 is GTSNPN, CDR2 SVGIG (reference sequence). This CDR3 spans 14 amino acids. CDR3 region: CAWSPGQGLQPQHF. CDR3 DNA: TGTGCCTGGAGTCCGGGACAGGGCCTTCAGCCCCAGCATTTT. Full variable domain (remainder filled in from reference TRBV30 and TRBJ1-5): SQTIHQWPATLVQPVGSPLSLECTVEGTSNPNLYWYRQAAGRGLQLLFYSVGIGQISSEVPQNLSASRPQDRQFILSSKKLLLSDSGFYLCAWSPGQGLQPQHFGDGTRLSIL.

The rearrangement links TRBV7-2 to TRBJ1-4; D gene unclear. CDR1 and CDR2 from the germline V gene are SGHTA and FQGNSA. CDR3 length: 14 residues. The V end was cut by 2 bases, the J end by 4 bases, with 8 bases between. The CDR3 bases are TGTGCCAGCAGCTTATCCGGATTTAATGAAAAACTGTTTTTT. Its protein is CASSLSGFNEKLFF.

V usage is TRBV28 and J usage is TRBJ2-7; D gene uncertain. The ends were cut back, 2 bases at V and 4 bases at J, with 6 bases in the middle. Germline V lookup: CDR1 MDHEN, CDR2 SYDVKM. This CDR3 is 12 amino acids long. The CDR3 DNA is TGTGCCAGCAGTTTACGGCGGTACGAGCAGTACTTC. Translating gives CASSLRRYEQYF.

The chain combines TRBV5-1 with TRBJ1-6, with 8 bases aligning to TRBD1. With V trimmed by 5 bases and J by 11 bases, 15 bases remained unmatched. Germline-derived CDR1 and CDR2 are SGHRS and YFSETQ. The CDR3 extends over 16 amino acids. The chain's CDR3 is CASSGRGRMQDAPLHF. The CDR3 DNA reads TGCGCCAGCAGTGGCAGGGGGCGGATGCAGGATGCACCCCTCCACTTT.

The chain recombines TRBV14 with TRBJ2-7, with a possible D match to TRBD1 (5 bases). V lost 1 base and J lost 9, with 16 bases in between. CDR1 is SGHDN and CDR2 is FVKESK in the germline V gene. The CDR3 has 14 amino acids. The CDR3 DNA reads as TGTGCCAGCAGCCAAGGCCCCTCCAAAGGGGTGCAGTACTTC. It yields the protein CASSQGPSKGVQYF.

The V gene is TRBV28, the J gene TRBJ1-3; D not certain. CDR1 is MDHEN, CDR2 SYDVKM, per germline. Trimming took 5 bases from V and 4 from J, leaving 15 bases between them. This CDR3 region has 15 residues. The CDR3 DNA reads as TGTGCCAGCAGTCCGTCCCACGTAGGGGGAAACACCATATATTTT. Translation gives CASSPSHVGGNTIYF.

In regard to this clonotype: The junction departs from germline at one end; a sequencing error may be responsible. In DNA form, the CDR3 reads TGTGCCAGCAGCCATGGGACTAGCGGAACCTACAATGGGCAGTTCTTC. Protein product: CASSHGTSGTYNGQFF. The chain recombines TRBV14 with TRBJ2-1, with TRBD2 matching 11 bases. The CDR3 runs 16 residues. Germline CDR1 is SGHDN and CDR2 is FVKESK.

In the case of this clonotype: A much larger clone lies one base from this, so it may be a read error. This chain connects TRBV7-2 to TRBJ2-1; 7 bases agree with TRBD2. CDR1 is SGHTA, CDR2 FQGNSA, per germline. The CDR3 totals 14 residues. V lost 4 bases, J lost 10 bases, and 10 bases stayed unmatched. This CDR3 reads CASSSRAGVGEQFF. The CDR3, as DNA: TGTGCCAGCAGCTCCCGTGCGGGAGTCGGAGAGCAGTTCTTC.

The chain recombines TRBV6-2 or TRBV6-3 with TRBJ2-3, with a possible D match to TRBD2 (6 bases). Germline V gene data show CDR1 as MNHEY and CDR2 as SVGEGT. The CDR3 is 13 residues long. V was pared by 2 bases and J by 3 bases, with 6 bases between. This chain's CDR3 is CASSYRETDTQYF. DNA for the CDR3: TGTGCCAGCAGTTACCGGGAGACAGATACGCAGTATTTT.

For this clonotype: Compared with germline, one end of the junction differs, possibly owing to a read error. The chain recombines TRBV28 with TRBJ2-7; D unclear. The CDR3 totals 13 residues. The germline V gene encodes CDR1 MDHEN and CDR2 SYDVKM. The CDR3 DNA sequence: TGTGCCAGCAGTCCGACGGAAACCTACGTGCAGTACTTC. This translates into CASSPTETYVQYF. The full variable domain, completed using reference TRBV28 and TRBJ2-7, is DVKVTQSSRYLVKRTGEKVFLECVQDMDHENMFWYRQDPGLGLRLIYFSYDVKMKEKGDIPEGYSVSREKKERFSLILESASTNQTSMYLCASSPTETYVQYFGPGTRLTVT.

This sequence joins TRBV5-6 and TRBJ1-2; D possibly corresponds to TRBD1 (5 bases). Germline V gene sequence: CDR1 SGHDT, CDR2 YYEEEE. V shed 4 bases and J shed 4 bases, with 26 bases lying between them. The CDR3 is 18 residues long. For the CDR3, the DNA is TGTGCCAGCAGCGACATGTTGGGGGGAACATCGGTTGGCTATGGCTACACCTTC. This translates into CASSDMLGGTSVGYGYTF.

Ten or more counts support this clonotype. The V and J genes are TRBV2 and TRBJ2-7; perhaps TRBD2 as D (6 bases). The CDR3 loop spans 13 amino acids. With 7 bases removed from V and 6 bases from J, the gap between germline ends came to 16 bases. Germline assignment: CDR1 SNHLY and CDR2 FYNNEI. The CDR3 reads CASNREFSIEQYF. The DNA of the CDR3 is TGTGCCAGCAATCGGGAGTTCTCCATCGAGCAGTACTTC.

The V and J genes are TRBV15 and TRBJ2-3; 10 bases line up with TRBD2. CDR1 is LNHNV, CDR2 YYDKDF, per germline (reference sequence). The CDR3 length is 15 residues. V trimming: 1 base; J trimming: 7 bases; junction bases outside the gene matches: 5. CDR3 protein: CATSRGSGRTNTQYF. Written as DNA, the CDR3 is TGTGCCACCAGCAGAGGTAGCGGGAGGACTAATACGCAGTATTTT.

In this sample, this clonotype turned up a few times. V and J are TRBV6-5 and TRBJ2-3; 16 bases are shared with TRBD2. This CDR3 is 17 amino acids long. Trimming cost V 0 bases and J 6 bases; bases outside gene matches: 3. From germline, CDR1 is MNHEY and CDR2 SVGAGI. CDR3 region: CASSYSGLAGGRDTQYF. CDR3 nucleotide sequence: TGTGCCAGCAGTTACTCGGGACTAGCGGGAGGGCGGGATACGCAGTATTTT.

The CDR3 nucleotides are TGTGCCAGCAGTTACTCAGCCCCCTACGAGCAGTACTTC. This encodes CASSYSAPYEQYF. This chain links TRBV6-2 or TRBV6-3 with TRBJ2-7, with D hard to call. Germline V gene sequence: CDR1 MNHEY, CDR2 SVGEGT. V dropped 0 bases and J dropped 2 bases, with 5 bases sitting between them. The CDR3 is 13 residues long.

The CDR3 bases are TGCAGTGCTAGAGGAAGCCGTGATCAGCCCCAGCATTTT. It is translated as CSARGSRDQPQHF. The rearrangement joins TRBV20-1 to TRBJ1-5; D call uncertain. Per the germline V gene, CDR1 is DFQATT and CDR2 is SNEGSKA (reference sequence). CDR3 length equals 13 residues. V was trimmed by 1 base and J by 5 bases, leaving 9 bases between them.

This clonotype was observed a handful of times. J is TRBJ2-3 and V is TRBV7-2; D possibly uses TRBD1 or TRBD2 (6 bases each). Trimming pared 5 bases from V and 0 bases from J, leaving 15 bases between. CDR1 is SGHTA, CDR2 FQGNSA, per germline. The CDR3 is 16 residues long. The CDR3 loop reads CASSLAGHRSTDTQYF. The CDR3 DNA sequence: TGTGCCAGCAGCCTGGCGGGACATCGTAGCACAGATACGCAGTATTTT.

The chain has TRBV15 and TRBJ2-7; 8 positions match TRBD1. CDR3 size: 14 residues. CDR1 LNHNV and CDR2 YYDKDF come from the germline V gene (reference sequence). Trimming removed 6 bases from V and 7 bases from J; junction bases left unmatched: 11. The CDR3 nucleotides are TGTGCCACCAGTCCGACAGGGGATTTATGGGAGCAGTACTTC. Its translation is CATSPTGDLWEQYF.

This clonotype showed up just a few times. The CDR3 spells CASSPSGLAGGSSYEQYF. CDR3 nucleotides: TGTGCCAGCAGTCCATCGGGACTAGCGGGAGGCTCCTCCTACGAGCAGTACTTC. The rearrangement joins TRBV28 to TRBJ2-7; TRBD2 matches 15 bases. The CDR3 sequence is 18 residues long. V was pared by 5 bases and J by 0 bases, with 8 bases of the junction left unmatched. Germline CDR1 is MDHEN and CDR2 is SYDVKM.

The V and J genes are TRBV7-8 and TRBJ2-3, with 9 bases lining up with TRBD2. The junction had 9 bases not matched to a gene; V was cut back by 4 bases and J by 7 bases. The germline V gene has CDR1 SGHVS and CDR2 FQNEAQ. The CDR3 covers 15 residues. The CDR3: CASSSPERGAYTQYF. The CDR3 DNA reads as TGTGCCAGCAGCTCCCCCGAGCGGGGGGCATATACGCAGTATTTT.

This clonotype was detected once. The V gene is TRBV7-2, the J gene TRBJ1-3; 8 nucleotides agree with TRBD1. Looked up from germline, CDR1 is SGHTA and CDR2 is FQGNSA. Trimming took 5 bases from V and 4 from J; bases not matched to a gene: 10. This CDR3 is built from 16 residues. In nucleotides, the CDR3 is TGTGCCAGCAGCCCGAGACAGGGGCTAGGAGGAAACACCATATATTTT. Translated, it gives CASSPRQGLGGNTIYF.

The J gene is TRBJ2-1, the V gene TRBV19; 14 nucleotides match TRBD2. Germline trimming cut 5 bases from V and 8 bases from J; bases unmatched to any gene: 5. The CDR3 contains 15 residues. From germline, CDR1 is LNHDA and CDR2 SQIVND (reference sequence). DNA of the CDR3: TGTGCCAGTAGTCCCCGGACTAGCGGGAGGTATGAGCAGTTCTTC. This translates into CASSPRTSGRYEQFF. The complete variable domain, with remaining parts taken from reference TRBV19 and TRBJ2-1, reads DGGITQSPKYLFRKEGQNVTLSCEQNLNHDAMYWYRQDPGQGLRLIYYSQIVNDFQKGDIAEGYSVSREKKESFPLTVTSAQKNPTAFYLCASSPRTSGRYEQFFGPGTRLTVL.

This clonotype has more than one count but fewer than ten. This sequence joins TRBV4-3 and TRBJ2-1, with TRBD2 matching over 7 bases. The CDR3 extends over 16 amino acids. Germline lookup yields CDR1 LGHNA and CDR2 YSLEER. The J segment lost 9 bases and the V segment lost 0 bases, leaving 11 bases of the junction unmatched. The CDR3 region has the DNA TGCGCCAGCAGCCAAGAGTCGGGGGGAGGGCCCGGTGAGCAGTTCTTC. Its protein product is CASSQESGGGPGEQFF.

This clonotype was seen more than once but under ten times. The chain joins TRBV6-2 or TRBV6-3 to TRBJ2-1; D is perhaps TRBD1 (5 bases). This CDR3 is built from 19 residues. Germline assignment: CDR1 MNHEY and CDR2 SVGEGT. Trimming took 2 bases from V and 0 from J, leaving 20 bases between them. The DNA for the CDR3 is TGTGCCAGCAGTTACGTTTCCGGAACAGGCAGCTTCTCCTACAATGAGCAGTTCTTC. Translation: CASSYVSGTGSFSYNEQFF.

The J gene is TRBJ1-5, the V gene TRBV28, with D possibly being TRBD1 (6 bases). Germline V gene sequence: CDR1 MDHEN, CDR2 SYDVKM. This CDR3 has 15 amino acids. The V and J ends lost 6 bases and 0 bases respectively, with 12 bases between them. CDR3 protein: CASRSTGISNQPQHF. CDR3 sequence (DNA): TGTGCCAGCAGATCAACAGGGATTAGCAATCAGCCCCAGCATTTT.

This clonotype was picked up a small number of times. The J gene is TRBJ1-2, the V gene TRBV18; 7 nucleotides agree with TRBD1. The CDR3 spans 14 residues. The germline CDR1 and CDR2 sequences are KGHSH and LQKENI. Unmatched junction bases numbered 8, after V lost 4 bases and J lost 6 bases. Here the CDR3 reads CASSLTGQADGYTF. The CDR3 coding sequence is TGTGCCAGCTCACTTACCGGACAGGCGGATGGCTACACCTTC.

As regards this clonotype: The junction shows a germline mismatch at one end, possibly a read error. The chain links TRBV9 to TRBJ2-5, with a possible D match to TRBD2 (5 bases). CDR1 and CDR2 from the germline V gene are SGDLS and YYNGEE. The length of the CDR3 is 14 residues. The CDR3 region is CACSTLVGKETQYF. The DNA of the CDR3 is TGTGCCTGCAGCACACTAGTGGGGAAAGAGACCCAGTACTTC.

The chain links TRBV7-9 to TRBJ2-1; D not resolved. Trimming pared 2 bases from V and 13 bases from J, leaving 12 bases between. The CDR3 has 12 residues. Germline-derived CDR1 and CDR2 are SEHNR and FQNEAQ (reference sequence). In DNA form, the CDR3 reads TGTGCCAGCAGCTTAAGGGATGTGGCCCAGTTCTTC. This codes for CASSLRDVAQFF.

CDR3 in DNA: TGTGCCAGCTCACCACCGGTCGAACTAGCGGGAGTTGCAGATACGCAGTATTTT. Protein: CASSPPVELAGVADTQYF. V and J are TRBV18 and TRBJ2-3, with TRBD2 matching 11 bases. This CDR3 has 18 amino acids. V shed 0 bases, J shed 4 bases, and the junction held 9 bases outside the gene matches. CDR1 KGHSH and CDR2 LQKENI come from the germline V gene.

This clonotype showed up just a few times. The CDR3 bases are TGTGCCAGCAACAACCGCGGTGATTTTGAGACCCAGTACTTC. Translated, it gives CASNNRGDFETQYF. The chain couples TRBV6-5 to TRBJ2-5; D is uncertain. Germline CDR1 MNHEY, CDR2 SVGAGI. This CDR3 has 14 amino acids. Trimming stripped 7 bases from V and 5 bases from J, with 17 bases between.